The sequence of this T cell receptor beta chain was determined in a study of T cells in Graves' hyperthyroidism and ophthalmopathy. Study details: At the time of initial diagnosis and before any treatment, peripheral blood was collected.

RNA transcripts were the template for amplifying TCR beta CDR3 regions. The HTBI primer set was used in a first-round RT-PCR of the TCR CDR3. Using its own MiXCR run on the multiplex PCR reads, TCRdb lists one record per CDR3 protein. This sample has fewer than 450,000 distinct CDR3 sequences, with about 15% found just once. Regarding the study as a whole: Among thyroid clonotypes expanded above 0.001, most also appeared in blood.

There are many counts of this clonotype. What it binds is not known. Trimming removed 5 bases from V and 0 bases from J, with 10 bases in between. CDR1 SEHNR and CDR2 FQNEAQ come from the germline V gene (reference sequence). The CDR3 length is 14 residues. V is TRBV7-9 and J is TRBJ1-1; D is perhaps TRBD1 (6 bases). The source material was blood. The receptor's source is a woman under 40 with Graves' hyperthyroidism that later progressed to Graves' ophthalmopathy. The CDR3 DNA reads as TGTGCCAGCAGCCAGACAGGACTGAACACTGAAGCTTTCTTT. It yields the protein CASSQTGLNTEAFF.